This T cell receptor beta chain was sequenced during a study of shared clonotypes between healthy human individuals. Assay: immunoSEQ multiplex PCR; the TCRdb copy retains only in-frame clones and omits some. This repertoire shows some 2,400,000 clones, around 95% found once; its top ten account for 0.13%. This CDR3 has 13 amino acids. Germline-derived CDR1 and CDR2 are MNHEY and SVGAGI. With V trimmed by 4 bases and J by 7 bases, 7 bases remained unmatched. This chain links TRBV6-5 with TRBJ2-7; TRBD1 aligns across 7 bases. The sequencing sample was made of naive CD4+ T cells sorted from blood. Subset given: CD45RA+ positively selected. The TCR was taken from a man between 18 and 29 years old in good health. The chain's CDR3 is CASSSTGVWEQYF. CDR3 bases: TGTGCCAGCAGTTCTACAGGGGTCTGGGAGCAGTACTTC.